This T cell receptor beta chain was sequenced for a study of cytomegalovirus exposure and HLA in healthy donors. As for the study in general: The 90 to 150 validation repertoires were produced on the same platform as the approximately 620 repertoires of the first cohort. This was reported in a later analysis. Study conclusions and caveats: There were some public TCRs occurring in many donors, but most TCR sequences were rare. Cytomegalovirus-associated status was assigned to approximately 160 TCR beta chains.

The CDR3 covers 17 residues. V was pared by 4 bases and J by 7 bases, with 10 bases of the junction left unmatched. The germline CDR1 and CDR2 sequences are SGHNT and YENEEA. As to this clone: Its antigen is still unknown.

TCRdb keeps only in-frame clones here, not all; method: immunoSEQ multiplex PCR. The sample has under 200,000 clones; approximately 86% are singletons. The sequencing input was PBMCs. The TCR sequence derives from a woman younger than 35 in good health and CMV-seronegative. V gene TRBV11-3 combines with J gene TRBJ2-1, with 13 bases fitting TRBD2. The CDR3 loop is CASSSRRGLAGSNEQFF. The CDR3 nucleotides read TGTGCCAGCAGCTCACGCAGGGGACTAGCGGGGTCTAATGAGCAGTTCTTC.